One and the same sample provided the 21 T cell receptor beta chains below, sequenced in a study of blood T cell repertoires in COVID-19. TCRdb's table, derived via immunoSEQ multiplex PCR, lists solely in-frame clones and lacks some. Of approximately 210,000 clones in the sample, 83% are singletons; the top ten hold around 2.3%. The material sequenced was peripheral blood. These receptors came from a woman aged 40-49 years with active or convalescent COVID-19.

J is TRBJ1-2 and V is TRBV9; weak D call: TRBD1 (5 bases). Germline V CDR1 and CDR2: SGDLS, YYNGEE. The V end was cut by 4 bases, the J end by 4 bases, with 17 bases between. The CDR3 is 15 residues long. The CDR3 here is CASSPGTLASYGYTF. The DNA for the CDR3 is TGTGCCAGCAGCCCAGGGACCCTAGCGTCCTATGGCTACACCTTC.

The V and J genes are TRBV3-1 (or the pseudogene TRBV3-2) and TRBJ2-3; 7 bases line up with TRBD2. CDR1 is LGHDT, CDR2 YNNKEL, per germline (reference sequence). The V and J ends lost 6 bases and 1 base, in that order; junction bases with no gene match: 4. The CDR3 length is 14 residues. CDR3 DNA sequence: TGTGCCAGCAGACTAGCGAAGGGCACAGATACGCAGTATTTT. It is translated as CASRLAKGTDTQYF.

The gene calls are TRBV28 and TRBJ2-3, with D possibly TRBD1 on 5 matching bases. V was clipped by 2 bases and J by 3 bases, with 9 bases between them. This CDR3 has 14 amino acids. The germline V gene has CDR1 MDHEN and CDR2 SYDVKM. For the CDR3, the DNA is TGTGCCAGCAGTTTACGCCCAGGGACAGATACGCAGTATTTT. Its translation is CASSLRPGTDTQYF.

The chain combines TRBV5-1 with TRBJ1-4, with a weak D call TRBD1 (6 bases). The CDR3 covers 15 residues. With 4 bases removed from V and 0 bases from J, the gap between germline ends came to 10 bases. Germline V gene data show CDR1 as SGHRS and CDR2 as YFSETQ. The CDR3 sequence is CASSVGASTNEKLFF. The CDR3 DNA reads TGCGCCAGCAGCGTGGGGGCCTCAACTAATGAAAAACTGTTTTTT. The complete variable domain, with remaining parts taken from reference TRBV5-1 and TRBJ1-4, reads KAGVTQTPRYLIKTRGQQVTLSCSPISGHRSVSWYQQTPGQGLQFLFEYFSETQRNKGNFPGRFSGRQFSNSRSEMNVSTLELGDSALYLCASSVGASTNEKLFFGSGTQLSVL.

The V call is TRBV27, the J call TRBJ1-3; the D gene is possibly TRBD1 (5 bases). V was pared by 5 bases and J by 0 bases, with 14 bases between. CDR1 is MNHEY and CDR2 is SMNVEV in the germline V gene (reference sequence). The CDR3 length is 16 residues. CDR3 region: CASSPIDRYSGNTIYF. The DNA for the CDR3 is TGTGCCAGCAGTCCTATTGACAGATACTCTGGAAACACCATATATTTT.

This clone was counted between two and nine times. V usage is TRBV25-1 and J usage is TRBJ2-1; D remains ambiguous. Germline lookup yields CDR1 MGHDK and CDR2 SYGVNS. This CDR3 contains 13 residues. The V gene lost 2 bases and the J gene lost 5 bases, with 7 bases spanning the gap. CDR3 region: CASSEGQHNEQFF. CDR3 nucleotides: TGTGCCAGCAGTGAAGGGCAGCACAATGAGCAGTTCTTC.

CDR3 region: CASSLGTGPINQPQHF. The DNA for the CDR3 is TGCGCCAGCAGCTTGGGGACAGGGCCGATCAATCAGCCCCAGCATTTT. This chain links TRBV5-1 with TRBJ1-5; the match to TRBD1 covers 8 bases. CDR1 and CDR2 from the germline V gene are SGHRS and YFSETQ. The CDR3 contains 16 residues. J gave up 3 bases and V 0 bases, and 5 bases lay outside the gene matches.

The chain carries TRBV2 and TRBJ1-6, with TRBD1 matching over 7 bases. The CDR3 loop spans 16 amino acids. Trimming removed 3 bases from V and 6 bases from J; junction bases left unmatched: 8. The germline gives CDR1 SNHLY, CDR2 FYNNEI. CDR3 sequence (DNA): TGTGCCAGCAGTGACCATCCCCAGGGGGGTAATTCACCCCTCCACTTT. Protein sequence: CASSDHPQGGNSPLHF.

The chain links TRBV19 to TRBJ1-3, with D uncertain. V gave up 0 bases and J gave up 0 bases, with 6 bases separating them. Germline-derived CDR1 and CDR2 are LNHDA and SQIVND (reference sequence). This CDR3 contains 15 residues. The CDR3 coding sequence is TGTGCCAGTAGTATAGATTACAGCTCTGGAAACACCATATATTTT. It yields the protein CASSIDYSSGNTIYF.

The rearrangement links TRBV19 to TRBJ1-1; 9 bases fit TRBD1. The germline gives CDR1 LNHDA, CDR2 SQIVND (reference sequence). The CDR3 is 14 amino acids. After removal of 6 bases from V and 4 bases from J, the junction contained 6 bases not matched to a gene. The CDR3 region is CASRGQGGGTEAFF. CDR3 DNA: TGTGCCAGTAGGGGACAGGGAGGGGGCACTGAAGCTTTCTTT.

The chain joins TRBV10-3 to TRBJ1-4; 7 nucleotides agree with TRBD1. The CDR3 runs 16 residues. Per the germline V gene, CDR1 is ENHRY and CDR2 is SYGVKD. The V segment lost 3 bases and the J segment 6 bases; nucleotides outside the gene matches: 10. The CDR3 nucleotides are TGTGCCATCAGTGATCCCAAGGACAGGCCTCATGAAAAACTGTTTTTT. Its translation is CAISDPKDRPHEKLFF.

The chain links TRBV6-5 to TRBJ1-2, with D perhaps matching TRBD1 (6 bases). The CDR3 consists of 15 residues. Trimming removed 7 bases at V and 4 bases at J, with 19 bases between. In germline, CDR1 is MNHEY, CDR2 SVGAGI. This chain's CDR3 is CASNLLQGLLYGYTF. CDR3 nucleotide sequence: TGTGCCAGCAACTTACTCCAGGGGCTCCTCTATGGCTACACCTTC.

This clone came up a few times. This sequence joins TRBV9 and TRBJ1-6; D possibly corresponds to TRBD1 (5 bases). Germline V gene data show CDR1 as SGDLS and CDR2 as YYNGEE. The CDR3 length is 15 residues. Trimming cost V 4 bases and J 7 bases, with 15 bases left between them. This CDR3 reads CASSPSGRTNSPLHF. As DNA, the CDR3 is TGTGCCAGCAGCCCATCTGGGAGGACAAATTCACCCCTCCACTTT. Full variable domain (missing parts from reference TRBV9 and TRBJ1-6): DSGVTQTPKHLITATGQRVTLRCSPRSGDLSVYWYQQSLDQGLQFLIQYYNGEERAKGNILERFSAQQFPDLHSELNLSSLELGDSALYFCASSPSGRTNSPLHFGNGTRLTVT.

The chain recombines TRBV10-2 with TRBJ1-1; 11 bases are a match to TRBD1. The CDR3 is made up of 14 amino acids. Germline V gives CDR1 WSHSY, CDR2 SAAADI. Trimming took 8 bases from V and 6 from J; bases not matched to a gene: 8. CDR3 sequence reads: CASWDRGESAEAFF. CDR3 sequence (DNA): TGCGCCAGCTGGGACAGGGGGGAATCCGCTGAAGCTTTCTTT.

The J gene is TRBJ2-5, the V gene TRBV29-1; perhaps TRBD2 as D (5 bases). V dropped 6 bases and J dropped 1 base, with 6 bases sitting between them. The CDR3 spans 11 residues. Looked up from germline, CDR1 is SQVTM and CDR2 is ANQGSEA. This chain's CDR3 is CSVRVQETQYF. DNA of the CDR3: TGCAGCGTGAGGGTCCAAGAGACCCAGTACTTC.

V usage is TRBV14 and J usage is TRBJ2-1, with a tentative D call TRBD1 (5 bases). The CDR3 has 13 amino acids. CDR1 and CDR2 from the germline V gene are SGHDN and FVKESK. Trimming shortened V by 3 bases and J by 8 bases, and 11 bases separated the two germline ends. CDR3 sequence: CASSHLGAHEQFF. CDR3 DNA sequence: TGTGCCAGCAGCCACCTAGGGGCCCATGAGCAGTTCTTC.

CDR3 nucleotide sequence: TGTGCCAGCAGCAGGCGGGAGGGGGTAGATACGCAGTATTTT. This gives the protein CASSRREGVDTQYF. This chain uses TRBV9 with TRBJ2-3; TRBD2 agrees at 9 bases. Germline trimming cut 4 bases from V and 5 bases from J; bases unmatched to any gene: 5. The CDR3 has 14 amino acids. Germline-derived CDR1 and CDR2 are SGDLS and YYNGEE.

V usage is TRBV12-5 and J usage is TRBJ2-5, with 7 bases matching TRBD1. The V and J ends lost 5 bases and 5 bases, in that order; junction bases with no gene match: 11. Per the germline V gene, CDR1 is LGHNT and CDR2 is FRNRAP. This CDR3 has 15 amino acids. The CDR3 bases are TGTGCTAGTGGTCAAACGGGACAGCTCGGGGAGACCCAGTACTTC. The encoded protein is CASGQTGQLGETQYF.

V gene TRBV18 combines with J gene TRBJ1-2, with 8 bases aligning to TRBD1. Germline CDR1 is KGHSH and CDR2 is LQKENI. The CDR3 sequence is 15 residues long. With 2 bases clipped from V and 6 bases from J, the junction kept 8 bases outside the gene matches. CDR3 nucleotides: TGTGCCAGCTCACCATCTCCAGGGGGCGAGAATGGCTACACCTTC. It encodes CASSPSPGGENGYTF.

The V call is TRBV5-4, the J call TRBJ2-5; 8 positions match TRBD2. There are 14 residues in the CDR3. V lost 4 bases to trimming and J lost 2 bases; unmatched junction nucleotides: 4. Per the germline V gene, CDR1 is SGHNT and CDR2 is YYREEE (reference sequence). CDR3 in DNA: TGTGCCAGCAGCCCCGGACTAGCTCAAGAGACCCAGTACTTC. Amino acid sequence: CASSPGLAQETQYF. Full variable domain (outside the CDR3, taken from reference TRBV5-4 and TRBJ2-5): ETGVTQSPTHLIKTRGQQVTLRCSSQSGHNTVSWYQQALGQGPQFIFQYYREEENGRGNFPPRFSGLQFPNYSSELNVNALELDDSALYLCASSPGLAQETQYFGPGTRLLVL.

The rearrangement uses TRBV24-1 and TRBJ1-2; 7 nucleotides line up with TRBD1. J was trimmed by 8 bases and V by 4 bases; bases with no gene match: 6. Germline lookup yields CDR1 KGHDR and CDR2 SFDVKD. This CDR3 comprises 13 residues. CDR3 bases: TGTGCCACCAGTGAGTCTCACAGGGGAGGCTACACCTTC. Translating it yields CATSESHRGGYTF.